Listed below are T cell receptor beta chains from one sample, sequenced in a study of T cell responses to AZD1222 COVID-19 vaccine. Produced via immunoSEQ multiplex PCR; TCRdb's table is partial and in-frame only. The sample has 210,000 or so clones; roughly 94% are singletons. The sample was peripheral blood, taken 28 days after the second dose of the MenACWY control vaccine. These receptors all stem from an adult who received the MenACWY meningococcal vaccine as a control. The CDR3 runs from the conserved cysteine through the conserved F or W. Each record gives: V gene, J gene, D gene, clone size, CDR3 protein, CDR3 DNA. A D gene is named only where the DNA matches it firmly. For some rows the clone size is stated as once, few or many, or as a class when expanded; others skip it.

V: TRBV11-2; J: TRBJ1-2; D: NA; size: once; CDR3: CASSFPGWGGYTF; DNA: TGTGCCAGCAGCTTCCCTGGGTGGGGTGGCTACACCTTC
V: TRBV3-1/TRBV3-2; J: TRBJ2-5; D: NA; size: NA; CDR3: CASSQDWEEQETQYF; DNA: TGTGCCAGCAGCCAAGATTGGGAGGAACAAGAGACCCAGTACTTC
V: TRBV14; J: TRBJ1-6; D: NA; size: NA; CDR3: CAGKGGKLSSYNSPLHF; DNA: TGTGCCGGGAAGGGGGGAAAACTTAGCTCCTATAATTCACCCCTCCACTTT
V: TRBV5-4; J: TRBJ2-5; D: TRBD2; size: NA; CDR3: CASSAFGTSVHGETQYF; DNA: TGTGCCAGCAGCGCCTTTGGGACTAGCGTCCACGGAGAGACCCAGTACTTC
V: TRBV2; J: TRBJ1-2; D: TRBD1; size: NA; CDR3: CASRLGQGRGYGYTF; DNA: TGTGCCAGCAGATTAGGACAGGGACGAGGCTATGGCTACACCTTC
V: TRBV4-3; J: TRBJ2-5; D: TRBD2; size: once; CDR3: CASSQDRLAGPFQETQYF; DNA: TGCGCCAGCAGCCAAGATCGGCTAGCGGGGCCATTTCAAGAGACCCAGTACTTC
V: TRBV6-2/TRBV6-3; J: TRBJ1-1; D: TRBD1; size: NA; CDR3: CASSLDLGGVRTEAFF; DNA: TGTGCCAGCAGCCTCGATTTAGGGGGCGTAAGAACTGAAGCTTTCTTT
V: TRBV5-1; J: TRBJ2-7; D: NA; size: NA; CDR3: CASSRDTNPYEQYF; DNA: TGCGCCAGCAGCCGAGACACAAATCCCTACGAGCAGTACTTC
V: TRBV28; J: TRBJ2-7; D: TRBD1; size: NA; CDR3: CASGPRTGIPSYEQYF; DNA: TGTGCCAGCGGTCCCAGGACAGGAATACCCTCCTACGAGCAGTACTTC
V: TRBV11-2; J: TRBJ2-1; D: NA; size: NA; CDR3: CASSLDRLANEQFF; DNA: TGTGCCAGCAGCTTAGATCGCCTAGCCAATGAGCAGTTCTTC
V: TRBV7-8; J: TRBJ2-3; D: TRBD2; size: few; CDR3: CASSPVAGGFTDTQYF; DNA: TGTGCCAGCAGCCCCGTAGCGGGAGGTTTCACAGATACGCAGTATTTT
V: TRBV5-4; J: TRBJ1-4; D: TRBD1; size: NA; CDR3: CASSSGTGVEKLFF; DNA: TGTGCCAGCAGTTCCGGGACAGGGGTTGAAAAACTGTTTTTT
V: TRBV5-5; J: TRBJ1-1; D: NA; size: NA; CDR3: CASSLETSPYDGSEAFF; DNA: TGTGCCAGCAGCTTGGAGACCAGTCCATACGACGGATCGGAAGCTTTCTTT
V: TRBV6-2/TRBV6-3; J: TRBJ1-1; D: NA; size: NA; CDR3: CASSYLGPEAFF; DNA: TGTGCCAGCAGTTATTTGGGTCCTGAAGCTTTCTTT
V: TRBV9; J: TRBJ2-1; D: TRBD2; size: NA; CDR3: CASSVPTSGGRTTNYNEQFF; DNA: TGTGCCAGCAGCGTACCGACTAGCGGGGGGCGAACGACAAATTACAATGAGCAGTTCTTC
V: TRBV6-5; J: TRBJ2-5; D: NA; size: NA; CDR3: CATRGAQETQYF; DNA: TGTGCCACCCGGGGGGCCCAAGAGACCCAGTACTTC
V: TRBV29-1; J: TRBJ1-3; D: TRBD1; size: once; CDR3: CSVQTGASSGNTIYF; DNA: TGCAGCGTCCAGACAGGGGCAAGCTCTGGAAACACCATATATTTT
V: TRBV14; J: TRBJ2-7; D: NA; size: NA; CDR3: CASSQDLDTGGVYINSEQYF; DNA: TGTGCCAGCAGCCAAGATCTGGATACAGGGGGGGTCTACATCAATTCTGAGCAGTACTTC
V: TRBV27; J: TRBJ2-3; D: NA; size: NA; CDR3: CASSPEAAGTDTQYF; DNA: TGTGCCAGCAGTCCCGAAGCGGCGGGCACAGATACGCAGTATTTT
V: TRBV4-2; J: TRBJ1-6; D: NA; size: once; CDR3: CASSQATIGSPLHF; DNA: TGTGCCAGCAGCCAAGCCACCATCGGTTCACCCCTCCACTTT